One sample yielded the 24 T cell receptor beta chains listed below, sequenced in a study of T cells in narcolepsy. Method: immunoSEQ multiplex PCR; TCRdb's copy keeps in-frame clones and lacks some. The sample contains 15,000 to 20,000 clones, 85% to 90% of which appear only once. The sequencing sample was made of memory (CD45RA-) CD4+ T cells from blood. Every receptor here comes from a human donor in good health.

The sample holds a few counts of this clone. This chain connects TRBV7-3 to TRBJ1-2; TRBD1 matches 10 bases. Trimming removed 4 bases from V and 4 bases from J; junction bases left unmatched: 6. CDR1 is SGHTA and CDR2 is FQGTGA in the germline V gene. The CDR3 extends over 15 amino acids. In DNA, the CDR3 is TGTGCCAGCAGCTCTGGGGGACAGGGGTTCTATGGCTACACCTTC. This codes for CASSSGGQGFYGYTF.

This clone was counted a few times. V usage is TRBV11-2 and J usage is TRBJ2-1; 12 bases line up with TRBD2. The CDR3 totals 15 residues. J lost 3 bases, V lost 4 bases, and 1 base had no gene match. Per germline, CDR1 SGHAT and CDR2 FQNNGV. In DNA form, the CDR3 reads TGTGCCAGCAGCTCGGGACTAGCGGGCTACAATGAGCAGTTCTTC. Its translation is CASSSGLAGYNEQFF.

The rearrangement links TRBV28 to TRBJ2-7, with no clear D. Germline V gene sequence: CDR1 MDHEN, CDR2 SYDVKM. The CDR3 is made up of 15 amino acids. V lost 4 bases and J lost 6, with 19 bases in between. Here the CDR3 reads CASSSIGWKGSEQYF. In nucleotides, the CDR3 is TGTGCCAGCAGTTCCATCGGCTGGAAAGGGTCCGAGCAGTACTTC.

This chain joins TRBV30 and TRBJ1-1; no definite D call. Germline V gene sequence: CDR1 GTSNPN, CDR2 SVGIG (reference sequence). The CDR3 is made up of 12 amino acids. V gave up 1 base and J gave up 9 bases, with 12 bases separating them. CDR3 nucleotides: TGTGCCTGGAGTGGAACCACCGAACAAGCTTTCTTT. The encoded protein is CAWSGTTEQAFF.

V gene TRBV5-1 combines with J gene TRBJ1-3; a possible D gene is TRBD1 (5 bases). The CDR3 length is 14 residues. Trimming removed 0 bases from V and 6 bases from J, with 10 bases in between. Looked up from germline, CDR1 is SGHRS and CDR2 is YFSETQ. The CDR3 DNA follows: TGCGCCAGCAGCTTGGTGGGGGGAGCAAACACCATATATTTT. This codes for CASSLVGGANTIYF.

The V and J genes are TRBV11-2 and TRBJ2-3, with D possibly matching TRBD2 (6 bases). Between the trimmed V and J ends, which lost 3 bases and 2 bases, there was a span of 15 bases. Germline assignment: CDR1 SGHAT and CDR2 FQNNGV. There are 16 residues in the CDR3. The CDR3 nucleotides are TGTGCCAGCAGCTTGAGCGGGTTTGGGAACACAGATACGCAGTATTTT. Translating it yields CASSLSGFGNTDTQYF.

The J gene is TRBJ2-7, the V gene TRBV7-8; TRBD2 aligns across 13 bases. Trimming cost V 3 bases and J 7 bases; bases outside gene matches: 6. CDR1 is SGHVS, CDR2 FQNEAQ, per germline. The CDR3 contains 15 residues. The CDR3 DNA sequence: TGTGCCAGCAGCTTCCAGACTAGCGGGAGGCGAGAGCAGTACTTC. This gives the protein CASSFQTSGRREQYF.

The chain combines TRBV7-2 with TRBJ2-3, with 7 bases lining up with TRBD2. The CDR3 consists of 15 residues. Trimming took 7 bases from V and 0 from J; bases not matched to a gene: 7. The V gene's germline CDR1 is SGHTA and CDR2 FQGNSA. This CDR3 is CASTRSGTSTDTQYF. CDR3 DNA: TGTGCCAGCACCAGAAGCGGGACTAGCACAGATACGCAGTATTTT. The variable domain in full, completed from reference TRBV7-2 and TRBJ2-3, reads GAGVSQSPSNKVTEKGKDVELRCDPISGHTALYWYRQSLGQGLEFLIYFQGNSAPDKSGLPSDRFSAERTGGSVSTLTIQRTQQEDSAVYLCASTRSGTSTDTQYFGPGTRLTVL.

The V gene is TRBV27, the J gene TRBJ1-2; D unclear. Germline CDR1 is MNHEY and CDR2 is SMNVEV (reference sequence). The CDR3 sequence is 12 residues long. V was shortened by 6 bases and J by 7 bases, with 12 bases between the two germline ends. The CDR3 reads CASSQEGSGYTF. The CDR3 DNA reads as TGTGCCAGCAGCCAAGAGGGTTCTGGCTACACCTTC.

The CDR3 nucleotides are TGTGCCAGCTCAAGGGACAGCTCTGGAAACACCATATATTTT. Protein product: CASSRDSSGNTIYF. This rearrangement joins TRBV18 to TRBJ1-3; 7 bases are shared with TRBD1. CDR1 KGHSH and CDR2 LQKENI come from the germline V gene. Trimming at V came to 5 bases and at J to 0 bases, leaving 1 base not matched to a gene. This CDR3 has 14 amino acids.

The chain is built from TRBV7-3 and TRBJ2-3, with D tentatively TRBD2 (6 bases). CDR1 SGHTA and CDR2 FQGTGA come from the germline V gene. V gave up 4 bases and J gave up 3 bases, with 14 bases separating them. CDR3 size: 15 residues. CDR3 in amino acids: CASSSLGAGTDTQYF. CDR3 bases: TGTGCCAGCAGCTCCCTGGGCGCGGGGACAGATACGCAGTATTTT.

This clone was picked up one time. The J gene is TRBJ1-4, the V gene TRBV18; D possibly corresponds to TRBD1 (5 bases). Germline CDR1 and CDR2: KGHSH and LQKENI. Trimming left V 6 bases short and J 3 bases short, with 11 bases between. The CDR3 loop spans 14 amino acids. The DNA for the CDR3 is TGTGCCAGCTCTAAAGGGGCTCCTAATGAAAAACTGTTTTTT. Residues: CASSKGAPNEKLFF.

In this sample, this clone turned up once. This sequence joins TRBV7-6 and TRBJ2-3; 8 nucleotides line up with TRBD2. The V gene's germline CDR1 is SGHVS and CDR2 FNYEAQ. The CDR3 consists of 16 residues. Trimming at V came to 1 base and at J to 1 base, leaving 4 bases not matched to a gene. The CDR3 DNA reads as TGTGCCAGCAGCTTAGGAGCGGGAGTTGGCACAGATACGCAGTATTTT. Protein sequence: CASSLGAGVGTDTQYF.

The chain uses TRBV28 and TRBJ1-2, with D uncertain. Trimming stripped 8 bases from V and 2 bases from J, with 9 bases between. Germline V lookup: CDR1 MDHEN, CDR2 SYDVKM. The CDR3 spans 12 residues. The CDR3 protein is CASEYLNYGYTF. In DNA form, the CDR3 reads TGTGCCAGCGAGTACCTAAACTATGGCTACACCTTC.

This rearrangement joins TRBV6-1 to TRBJ1-6; D is ambiguous. Germline V gene lookup returns CDR1 MNHNS and CDR2 SASEGT. Trimming shortened V by 7 bases and J by 0 bases, and 10 bases separated the two germline ends. The CDR3 is 15 amino acids. The CDR3 loop reads CASTHMGSYNSPLHF. CDR3 sequence (DNA): TGTGCCAGCACTCACATGGGCTCCTATAATTCACCCCTCCACTTT.

This chain joins TRBV6-6 and TRBJ2-5; D gene ambiguous. In germline, CDR1 is MNHNY, CDR2 SVGAGI (reference sequence). The CDR3 extends over 14 amino acids. V dropped 6 bases and J dropped 8 bases, with 19 bases sitting between them. Here the CDR3 reads CASRPRRTKITQYF. In DNA, the CDR3 is TGTGCCAGCAGGCCCCGGAGAACCAAGATCACCCAGTACTTC.

The CDR3 bases are TGTGCCTGGGACCAGGGGGGGATGGTCACCGGGGAGCTGTTTTTT. Its protein is CAWDQGGMVTGELFF. This chain joins TRBV30 and TRBJ2-2; D possibly matches TRBD1 or TRBD2 (7 bases each). The V gene lost 5 bases and the J gene lost 4 bases, with 17 bases spanning the gap. Germline V gene data show CDR1 as GTSNPN and CDR2 as SVGIG (reference sequence). The CDR3 is made up of 15 amino acids.

This chain uses TRBV10-2 with TRBJ2-1, with 10 bases fitting TRBD2. The CDR3 totals 15 residues. Germline V gene sequence: CDR1 WSHSY, CDR2 SAAADI. V lost 3 bases, J lost 4 bases, and 3 bases stayed unmatched. The CDR3 nucleotides read TGCGCCAGCAGTGACGCGACTAGCGGGTACAATGAGCAGTTCTTC. It encodes CASSDATSGYNEQFF.

The CDR3 sequence is CASSIGQGGTDTQYF. The CDR3 region has the DNA TGTGCCAGTAGTATAGGGCAGGGAGGCACAGATACGCAGTATTTT. The chain recombines TRBV19 with TRBJ2-3, with D perhaps matching TRBD1 or TRBD2 (5 bases each). The CDR3 spans 15 residues. V was trimmed by 1 base and J by 1 base, leaving 9 bases between them. CDR1 is LNHDA and CDR2 is SQIVND in the germline V gene (reference sequence). Combining the CDR3 with reference TRBV19 and TRBJ2-3 gives the whole variable domain DGGITQSPKYLFRKEGQNVTLSCEQNLNHDAMYWYRQDPGQGLRLIYYSQIVNDFQKGDIAEGYSVSREKKESFPLTVTSAQKNPTAFYLCASSIGQGGTDTQYFGPGTRLTVL.

This chain connects TRBV15 to TRBJ2-1, with D uncertain. Germline CDR1 is LNHNV and CDR2 is YYDKDF (reference sequence). Trimming took off 1 base at V and 6 bases at J, with 16 bases between the two ends. The CDR3 sequence is 16 residues long. The CDR3 DNA reads TGTGCCACCAGCAGAGGGCACCCCGGACCTATCAATGAGCAGTTCTTC. This gives the protein CATSRGHPGPINEQFF.

CDR3 in DNA: TGTGCCAGCAGCTTAGCCGGGGGGAGCACTGAAGCTTTCTTT. Translation: CASSLAGGSTEAFF. The chain uses TRBV11-3 and TRBJ1-1, with D perhaps TRBD1 (5 bases). The CDR3 spans 14 residues. The V end lost 1 base, the J end lost 4 bases, and 10 bases lay between the germline ends. In germline, CDR1 is SGHNT, CDR2 YENEEA. The variable domain in full, with the rest retrieved from reference TRBV11-3 and TRBJ1-1, is EAGVVQSPRYKIIEKKQPVAFWCNPISGHNTLYWYLQNLGQGPELLIRYENEEAVDDSQLPKDRFSAERLKGVDSTLKIQPAELGDSAVYLCASSLAGGSTEAFFGQGTRLTVV.

This clone was observed a single time. The chain employs TRBV10-3 and TRBJ2-2, with 11 bases identical to TRBD1. Trimming at V came to 3 bases and at J to 2 bases, leaving 5 bases not matched to a gene. CDR3 length: 17 amino acids. Per germline, CDR1 ENHRY and CDR2 SYGVKD. The CDR3 region has the DNA TGTGCCATCAGTGACCTCGGGACAGGGGGAAACACCGGGGAGCTGTTTTTT. This gives the protein CAISDLGTGGNTGELFF.

The chain joins TRBV30 to TRBJ1-2; 7 bases map to TRBD1. This CDR3 is built from 15 residues. V dropped 3 bases and J dropped 6; count of bases not matched to a gene: 13. Per the germline V gene, CDR1 is GTSNPN and CDR2 is SVGIG (reference sequence). The CDR3 loop is CAWSRNRGPHNGYTF. CDR3 DNA sequence: TGTGCCTGGAGCCGGAACAGGGGACCCCATAATGGCTACACCTTC. Full variable domain (rest looked up from reference TRBV30 and TRBJ1-2): SQTIHQWPATLVQPVGSPLSLECTVEGTSNPNLYWYRQAAGRGLQLLFYSVGIGQISSEVPQNLSASRPQDRQFILSSKKLLLSDSGFYLCAWSRNRGPHNGYTFGSGTRLTVV.

This chain connects TRBV4-3 to TRBJ1-5; 7 bases fit TRBD1. Germline CDR1 and CDR2: LGHNA and YSLEER. V lost 0 bases and J lost 6; bases outside the gene matches: 5. This CDR3 is 15 amino acids long. As DNA, the CDR3 is TGCGCCAGCAGCCAAGATTGGCCAGGGGGTCAGCCCCAGCATTTT. It is translated as CASSQDWPGGQPQHF.